The sequence of this T cell receptor (beta chain) was determined in a study of shared clonotypes between healthy human individuals. For the study at large: Per donor, CD8 memory used one plate, CD8 naive used two, CD4 memory used three and CD4 naive used three.

Repertoires were generated with immunoSEQ multiplex PCR, while TCRdb's copy carries only in-frame clones and drops some. The sample consists of 780,000 or so clones, around 77% of them appearing once. Notes on the study in general: As a rule, naive subsets had a larger estimated richness than memory subsets.

Turning to this clone: Its target is unknown.

Sequencing input: memory CD4+ T cells sorted from blood. The subset: CD45RA-negative fraction. This sequence was found in a woman aged 25 to 39 in good health.

CDR3 sequence reads: CASSSTWGANGYTF. DNA for the CDR3: TGTGCCAGCAGCAGCACCTGGGGGGCGAATGGCTACACCTTC. The rearrangement uses TRBV5-4 and TRBJ1-2, with D perhaps TRBD1 (6 bases). This CDR3 region has 14 residues. From germline, CDR1 is SGHNT and CDR2 YYREEE (reference sequence). Trimming removed 4 bases from V and 6 bases from J, with 16 bases in between.